One and the same sample provided the 29 T cell receptor beta chains below, sequenced in a study of T cells after yellow fever vaccination. TCRdb processed the 5' RACE reads anew with MiXCR; each CDR3 protein has one entry. The sample has 500,000 to 650,000 distinct CDR3 sequences; around an eighth are singletons. Sequenced material: PBMCs, taken on the day of the yellow fever booster vaccination. The source of these receptors is a man between 25 and 39 years old who received the YFV17D yellow fever vaccine.

This clonotype was counted a few times. The rearrangement uses TRBV12-5 and TRBJ2-7, with D maybe TRBD2 (5 bases). The CDR3 spans 14 residues. V dropped 5 bases and J dropped 4 bases, with 15 bases sitting between them. From germline, CDR1 is LGHNT and CDR2 FRNRAP. CDR3 sequence (DNA): TGTGCTAGTGGTCCTTCCTCTCCGGGGTACGAGCAGTACTTC. This translates into CASGPSSPGYEQYF.

This rearrangement joins TRBV24-1 to TRBJ1-5, with D perhaps TRBD1 (5 bases). Per the germline V gene, CDR1 is KGHDR and CDR2 is SFDVKD. The CDR3 has 13 amino acids. Trimming cost V 6 bases and J 9 bases, with 14 bases left between them. Written as DNA, the CDR3 is TGTGCCACCAGTCGAGGGGATTTTGTGCCCCAGCATTTT. Translation: CATSRGDFVPQHF.

The genes are TRBV7-9 and TRBJ2-2; possible D gene TRBD1, 6 bases. This CDR3 is 16 amino acids long. V was trimmed by 4 bases and J by 0 bases, leaving 12 bases between them. Germline V gives CDR1 SEHNR, CDR2 FQNEAQ (reference sequence). The CDR3 reads CASSSQGFTNTGELFF. The CDR3, as DNA: TGTGCCAGCAGCTCCCAGGGGTTTACGAACACCGGGGAGCTGTTTTTT.

Of note for this clonotype: A single base separates this from a much larger clone, so it may be a read error. V usage is TRBV5-1 and J usage is TRBJ2-1; 11 positions match TRBD2. The germline CDR1 and CDR2 sequences are SGHRS and YFSETQ. This CDR3 has 16 amino acids. The CDR3 is CTSSPLAGGPSNEQFF. Here the CDR3 DNA reads TGCACCAGCAGCCCCTTAGCGGGAGGGCCCTCGAATGAGCAGTTCTTC.

This clonotype was counted between two and nine times. The rearrangement links TRBV5-1 to TRBJ2-1, with 10 positions matching TRBD2. V was clipped by 3 bases and J by 1 base; unmatched bases: 4. The length of the CDR3 is 16 residues. Germline lookup yields CDR1 SGHRS and CDR2 YFSETQ. CDR3 loop: CASSYRTSGSYNEQFF. The CDR3 DNA follows: TGCGCCAGCAGCTACAGGACTAGCGGTTCCTACAATGAGCAGTTCTTC.

This clonotype was counted between two and nine times. The rearrangement joins TRBV12-3 or TRBV12-4 to TRBJ1-2; D might be TRBD1 (5 bases). The CDR3 extends over 11 amino acids. V was pared by 6 bases and J by 8 bases, with 10 bases between. CDR3 amino acids: CASSPGGGYTF. The CDR3 region has the DNA TGTGCCAGCAGCCCGGGGGGAGGCTACACCTTC.

This chain links TRBV4-3 with TRBJ2-4, with 8 bases matching TRBD2. The length of the CDR3 is 18 residues. CDR1 and CDR2 (germline): LGHNA, YSLEER. The J segment lost 5 bases and the V segment lost 1 base, leaving 13 bases of the junction unmatched. The CDR3 reads CASSQGLAGPGRENIQYF. The DNA of the CDR3 is TGCGCCAGCAGCCAAGGTCTAGCGGGCCCGGGCCGGGAAAACATTCAGTACTTC.

J is TRBJ2-3 and V is TRBV2, with TRBD2 matching over 11 bases. This CDR3 contains 18 residues. From germline, CDR1 is SNHLY and CDR2 FYNNEI. J gave up 1 base and V 4 bases, and 10 bases lay outside the gene matches. CDR3 region: CASSALTSGSFGTDTQYF. The CDR3, as DNA: TGTGCCAGCAGTGCCCTTACTAGCGGGAGCTTCGGCACAGATACGCAGTATTTT.

The rearrangement links TRBV12-3 or TRBV12-4 to TRBJ2-3; D perhaps matches TRBD1 (5 bases). Trimming left V 6 bases short and J 3 bases short, with 13 bases between. The CDR3 is 14 residues long. CDR3 in amino acids: CASRWGGRTDTQYF. DNA for the CDR3: TGTGCCAGCAGGTGGGGCGGCAGGACAGATACGCAGTATTTT.

This clonotype was observed a few times. The CDR3: CSASQQAGKATQYF. The DNA for the CDR3 is TGCAGTGCTAGCCAACAAGCGGGCAAAGCAACCCAGTACTTC. The V and J genes are TRBV20-1 and TRBJ2-5, with D possibly TRBD2 on 6 matching bases. This CDR3 region has 14 residues. Trimming removed 3 bases at V and 8 bases at J, with 19 bases between. Looked up from germline, CDR1 is DFQATT and CDR2 is SNEGSKA (reference sequence).

On this clonotype itself: The junction does not match germline at one end; this may be a read error. The genes are TRBV4-3 and TRBJ2-1; the D gene could be TRBD1 or TRBD2 (5 bases each). The CDR3 is made up of 14 amino acids. Germline V gene data show CDR1 as LGHNA and CDR2 as YSLEER. CDR3 amino acids: CSSSQGPFWNEQFF. DNA of the CDR3: TGCTCCAGCAGCCAGGGACCGTTCTGGAATGAGCAGTTCTTC.

This clonotype occurred many times. The CDR3 DNA follows: TGCGCCAGCAGCCAAGATTTACTAGCGGGAGTTCTAGATACGCAGTATTTT. Protein product: CASSQDLLAGVLDTQYF. The V and J genes are TRBV4-1 and TRBJ2-3, with 11 bases lining up with TRBD2. The CDR3 is 17 amino acids. Per germline, CDR1 MGHRA and CDR2 YSYEKL. The J segment lost 5 bases and the V segment lost 0 bases, leaving 7 bases of the junction unmatched.

The rearrangement joins TRBV28 to TRBJ2-3; D may correspond to TRBD1 or TRBD2 (5 bases each). The CDR3 runs to 15 residues. V was pared by 2 bases and J by 2 bases, with 11 bases between. Germline lookup yields CDR1 MDHEN and CDR2 SYDVKM. The CDR3 reads CASSLGGKNTDTQYF. The CDR3 DNA follows: TGTGCCAGCAGTTTAGGGGGAAAGAACACAGATACGCAGTATTTT.

In DNA form, the CDR3 reads TGCAGTGCCCTGCGAGAGGTTAATCAGCCCCAGCATTTT. Its translation is CSALREVNQPQHF. The chain employs TRBV20-1 and TRBJ1-5; D is unresolved. The germline V gene has CDR1 DFQATT and CDR2 SNEGSKA (reference sequence). V was trimmed by 6 bases and J by 4 bases, leaving 13 bases between them. The CDR3 runs to 13 residues.

The chain links TRBV19 to TRBJ2-1; TRBD1 matches at 10 bases. Germline assignment: CDR1 LNHDA and CDR2 SQIVND (reference sequence). The CDR3 extends over 17 amino acids. The V segment lost 1 base and the J segment 0 bases; nucleotides outside the gene matches: 3. In DNA form, the CDR3 reads TGTGCCAGTAGTATAGCAGGGACAGGGGCCTCCTACAATGAGCAGTTCTTC. This encodes CASSIAGTGASYNEQFF.

The chain carries TRBV27 and TRBJ2-7; tentative D call: TRBD1 (5 bases). CDR1 is MNHEY and CDR2 is SMNVEV in the germline V gene (reference sequence). V was pared by 0 bases and J by 5 bases, with 8 bases between. This CDR3 has 13 amino acids. The CDR3 DNA reads TGTGCCAGCAGTTTATCCAACAGGAACGAGCAGTACTTC. Its protein is CASSLSNRNEQYF.

This clonotype was observed a handful of times. The J gene is TRBJ1-6, the V gene TRBV30; a weak D match, TRBD1 (5 bases). Trimming left V 4 bases short and J 0 bases short, with 16 bases between. Germline loops: CDR1 GTSNPN, CDR2 SVGIG (reference sequence). This CDR3 contains 17 residues. CDR3 sequence: CAWTKGAGSSYNSPLHF. The DNA for the CDR3 is TGTGCCTGGACGAAAGGGGCAGGAAGCTCCTATAATTCACCCCTCCACTTT.

For this clonotype: It may be a read error: a sequence one base away is much more abundant. The chain couples TRBV6-1 to TRBJ2-7; 11 nucleotides agree with TRBD1. Germline CDR1 reads MNHNS; CDR2 reads SASEGT. The trim removed 6 bases at V and 3 bases at J, leaving 4 bases unmatched. The CDR3 totals 14 residues. The CDR3: CASRAGTGGYEQYF. The CDR3 DNA reads as TGTGCCAGCAGAGCCGGGACAGGGGGCTACGAGCAGTACTTC.

This clonotype was detected only a few times. This chain uses TRBV29-1 with TRBJ2-4; 7 bases match TRBD1. V dropped 6 bases and J dropped 5; count of bases not matched to a gene: 4. The CDR3 extends over 12 amino acids. Germline CDR1 and CDR2: SQVTM and ANQGSEA. CDR3 region: CSVGGTENIQYF. The DNA of the CDR3 is TGCAGCGTCGGTGGGACAGAAAACATTCAGTACTTC. Full variable domain (outside the CDR3, taken from reference TRBV29-1 and TRBJ2-4): SAVISQKPSRDICQRGTSLTIQCQVDSQVTMMFWYRQQPGQSLTLIATANQGSEATYESGFVIDKFPISRPNLTFSTLTVSNMSPEDSSIYLCSVGGTENIQYFGAGTRLSVL.

This chain uses TRBV18 with TRBJ2-2, with D hard to call. The ends were cut back, 5 bases at V and 7 bases at J, with 17 bases in the middle. Per germline, CDR1 KGHSH and CDR2 LQKENI. The length of the CDR3 is 15 residues. Here the CDR3 reads CASSSANTDFGELFF. CDR3 nucleotides: TGTGCCAGCTCATCAGCCAACACCGACTTCGGGGAGCTGTTTTTT.

The chain links TRBV3-1 to TRBJ1-1; D remains unclear. Germline V lookup: CDR1 LGHDT, CDR2 YNNKEL (reference sequence). The CDR3 sequence is 14 residues long. V shed 1 base and J shed 1 base, with 7 bases lying between them. CDR3 amino acids: CASSQGLPNTEAFF. DNA for the CDR3: TGTGCCAGCAGCCAAGGACTCCCGAACACTGAAGCTTTCTTT.

This clonotype was counted many times. V usage is TRBV5-1 and J usage is TRBJ1-1; maybe TRBD1 (5 bases). Per germline, CDR1 SGHRS and CDR2 YFSETQ. Trimming took 7 bases from V and 4 from J, leaving 17 bases between them. The CDR3 spans 14 residues. This CDR3 reads CASEDKFRSTEAFF. CDR3 bases: TGCGCCAGCGAGGACAAATTTCGGAGCACTGAAGCTTTCTTT.

The rearrangement uses TRBV11-2 and TRBJ1-3; D gene uncertain. Trimming left V 5 bases short and J 0 bases short, with 11 bases between. CDR1 and CDR2 (germline): SGHAT, FQNNGV. This CDR3 contains 15 residues. This CDR3 is CASSQVQHSGNTIYF. The CDR3 DNA follows: TGTGCCAGCAGCCAAGTCCAGCACTCTGGAAACACCATATATTTT.

The chain is built from TRBV6-6 and TRBJ1-4; D is perhaps TRBD1 (5 bases). This CDR3 has 11 residues. Trimming shortened V by 6 bases and J by 13 bases, and 12 bases separated the two germline ends. Germline CDR1 is MNHNY and CDR2 is SVGAGI (reference sequence). Here the CDR3 reads CASSRGLRLFF. CDR3 nucleotide sequence: TGTGCCAGCAGCCGGGGACTGCGACTGTTTTTT.

This sequence joins TRBV15 and TRBJ2-7; TRBD2 is a possible D gene (6 bases). The CDR3 runs 15 residues. CDR1 and CDR2 from the germline V gene are LNHNV and YYDKDF (reference sequence). Between the trimmed V and J ends, which lost 0 bases and 2 bases, there was a span of 11 bases. In DNA, the CDR3 is TGTGCCACCAGCAGAGACCGCGGGGCCCCCTACGAGCAGTACTTC. This encodes CATSRDRGAPYEQYF. Supplemented by reference TRBV15 and TRBJ2-7, the full variable domain reads DAMVIQNPRYQVTQFGKPVTLSCSQTLNHNVMYWYQQKSSQAPKLLFHYYDKDFNNEADTPDNFQSRRPNTSFCFLDIRSPGLGDTAMYLCATSRDRGAPYEQYFGPGTRLTVT.

The rearrangement links TRBV24-1 to TRBJ2-7, with 9 bases fitting TRBD1. Losses at the gene ends were 4 bases for V and 3 bases for J; bases not matched to a gene: 9. Germline CDR1 is KGHDR and CDR2 is SFDVKD. The CDR3 sequence is 16 residues long. The CDR3 sequence is CATSDNGQGTLYEQYF. CDR3 nucleotides: TGTGCCACCAGTGACAATGGACAGGGGACCCTCTACGAGCAGTACTTC.

The gene calls are TRBV6-1 and TRBJ1-1; D might be TRBD1 (6 bases). Germline-derived CDR1 and CDR2 are MNHNS and SASEGT. The CDR3 extends over 14 amino acids. Trimming shortened V by 6 bases and J by 2 bases, and 13 bases separated the two germline ends. The CDR3 bases are TGTGCCAGCAGCAGACAGGTCGAAAACACTGAAGCTTTCTTT. It translates to CASSRQVENTEAFF.

The rearrangement uses TRBV7-2 and TRBJ2-3, with 12 bases fitting TRBD2. Germline V gene sequence: CDR1 SGHTA, CDR2 FQGNSA. V trimming: 5 bases; J trimming: 7 bases; junction bases outside the gene matches: 7. The CDR3 covers 15 residues. CDR3 sequence reads: CASSQLAGGQYTQYF. CDR3 coding DNA: TGTGCCAGCAGCCAACTAGCGGGAGGCCAATATACGCAGTATTTT.

This clonotype has more than one count but fewer than ten. The V gene is TRBV20-1, the J gene TRBJ2-7, with TRBD2 identical over 7 bases. Trimming took 0 bases from V and 12 from J; bases not matched to a gene: 14. The germline V gene has CDR1 DFQATT and CDR2 SNEGSKA (reference sequence). The CDR3 runs to 14 residues. CDR3 loop: CSARDLGEGLGMYF. The CDR3 nucleotides are TGCAGTGCTAGAGATCTGGGGGAGGGCCTGGGAATGTACTTC.